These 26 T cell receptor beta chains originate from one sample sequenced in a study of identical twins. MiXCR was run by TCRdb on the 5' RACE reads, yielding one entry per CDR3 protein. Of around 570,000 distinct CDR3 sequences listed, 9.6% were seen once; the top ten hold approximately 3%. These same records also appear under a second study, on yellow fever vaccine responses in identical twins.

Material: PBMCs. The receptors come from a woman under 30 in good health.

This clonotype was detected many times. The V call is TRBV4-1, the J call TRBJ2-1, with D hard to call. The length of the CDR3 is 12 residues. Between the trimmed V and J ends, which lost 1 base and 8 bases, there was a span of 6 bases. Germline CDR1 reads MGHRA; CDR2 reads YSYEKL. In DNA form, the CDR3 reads TGCGCCAGCAGCCAAGTAGTATATGAGCAGTTCTTC. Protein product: CASSQVVYEQFF.

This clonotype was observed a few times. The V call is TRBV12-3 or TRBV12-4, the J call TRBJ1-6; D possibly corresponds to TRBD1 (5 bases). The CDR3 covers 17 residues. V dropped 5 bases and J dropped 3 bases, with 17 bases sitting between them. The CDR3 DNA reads TGTGCCAGCAGTCGACTTCGTTGGGGGGACTATAATTCACCCCTCCACTTT. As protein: CASSRLRWGDYNSPLHF.

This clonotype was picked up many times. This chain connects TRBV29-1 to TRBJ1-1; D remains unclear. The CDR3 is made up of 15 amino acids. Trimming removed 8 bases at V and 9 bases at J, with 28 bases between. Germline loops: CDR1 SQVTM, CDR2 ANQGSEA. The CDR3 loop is CSILSLVGLSLQAFF. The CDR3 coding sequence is TGCAGCATTTTATCCCTGGTTGGTCTTAGTCTCCAAGCTTTCTTT.

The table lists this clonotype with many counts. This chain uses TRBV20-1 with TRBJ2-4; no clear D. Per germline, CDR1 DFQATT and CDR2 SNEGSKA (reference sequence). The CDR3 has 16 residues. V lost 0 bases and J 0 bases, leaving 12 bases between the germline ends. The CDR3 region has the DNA TGCAGTGCTAGAGACGAGCCCTATTTAGCCAAAAACATTCAGTACTTC. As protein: CSARDEPYLAKNIQYF.

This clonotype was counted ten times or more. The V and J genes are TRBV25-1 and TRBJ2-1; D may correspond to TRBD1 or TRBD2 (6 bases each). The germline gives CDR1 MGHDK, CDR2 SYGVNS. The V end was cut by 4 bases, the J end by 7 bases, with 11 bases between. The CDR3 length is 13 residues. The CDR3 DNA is TGTGCCAGCAGTGTCACGGGGGCGAATGAGCAGTTCTTC. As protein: CASSVTGANEQFF.

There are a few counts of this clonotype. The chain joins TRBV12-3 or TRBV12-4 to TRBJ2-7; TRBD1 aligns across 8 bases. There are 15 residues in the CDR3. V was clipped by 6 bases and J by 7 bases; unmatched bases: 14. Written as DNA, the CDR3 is TGTGCCAGCAGCCCGCGGACAGGGCTAATGGAAGAGCAGTACTTC. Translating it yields CASSPRTGLMEEQYF.

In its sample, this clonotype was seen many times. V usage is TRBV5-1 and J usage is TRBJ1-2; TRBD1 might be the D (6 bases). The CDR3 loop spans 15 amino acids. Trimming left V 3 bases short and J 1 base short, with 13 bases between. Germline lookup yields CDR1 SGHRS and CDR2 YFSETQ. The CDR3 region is CASSWGQALNYGYTF. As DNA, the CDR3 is TGCGCCAGCAGCTGGGGACAAGCGCTTAACTATGGCTACACCTTC.

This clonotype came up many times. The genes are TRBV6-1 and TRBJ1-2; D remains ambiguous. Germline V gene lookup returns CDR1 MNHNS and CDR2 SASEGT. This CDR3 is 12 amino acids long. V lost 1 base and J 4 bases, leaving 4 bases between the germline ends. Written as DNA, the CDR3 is TGTGCCAGCAGTGAAGTCCTCTATGGCTACACCTTC. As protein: CASSEVLYGYTF.

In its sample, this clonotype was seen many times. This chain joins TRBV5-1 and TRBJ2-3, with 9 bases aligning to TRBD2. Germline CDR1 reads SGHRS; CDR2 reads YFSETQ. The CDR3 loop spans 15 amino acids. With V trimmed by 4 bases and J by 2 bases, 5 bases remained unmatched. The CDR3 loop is CASSEQRGDTDTQYF. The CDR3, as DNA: TGCGCCAGCAGCGAGCAGCGGGGGGACACAGATACGCAGTATTTT.

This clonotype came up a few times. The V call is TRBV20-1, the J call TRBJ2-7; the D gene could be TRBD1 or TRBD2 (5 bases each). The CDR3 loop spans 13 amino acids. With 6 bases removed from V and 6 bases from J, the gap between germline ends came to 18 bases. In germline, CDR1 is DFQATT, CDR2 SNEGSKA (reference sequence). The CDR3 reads CSALMPGRSEQYF. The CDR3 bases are TGCAGTGCCCTCATGCCGGGGCGATCCGAGCAGTACTTC.

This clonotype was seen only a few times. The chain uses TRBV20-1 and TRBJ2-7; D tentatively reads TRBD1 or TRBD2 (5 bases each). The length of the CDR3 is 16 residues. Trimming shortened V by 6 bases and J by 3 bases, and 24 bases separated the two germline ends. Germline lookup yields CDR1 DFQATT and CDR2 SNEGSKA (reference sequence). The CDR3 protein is CSARGGSAWGYYEQYF. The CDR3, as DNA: TGCAGTGCACGAGGTGGCAGTGCGTGGGGGTACTACGAGCAGTACTTC.

The CDR3 protein is CSAYPSPPIGLLRGELFF. In DNA, the CDR3 is TGCAGTGCTTACCCCAGTCCGCCGATTGGCCTCCTGAGAGGGGAGCTGTTTTTT. This sequence joins TRBV20-1 and TRBJ2-2; no clear D gene. CDR1 is DFQATT and CDR2 is SNEGSKA in the germline V gene (reference sequence). The CDR3 contains 18 residues. Deletions cut 5 bases from V and 8 bases from J, with 30 bases between.

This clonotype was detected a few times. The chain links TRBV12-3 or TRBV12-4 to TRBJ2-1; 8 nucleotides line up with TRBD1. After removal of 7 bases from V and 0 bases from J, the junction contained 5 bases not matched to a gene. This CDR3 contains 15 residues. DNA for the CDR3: TGTGCCAGCAACGGACAGGGCCTCTCCTACAATGAGCAGTTCTTC. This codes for CASNGQGLSYNEQFF.

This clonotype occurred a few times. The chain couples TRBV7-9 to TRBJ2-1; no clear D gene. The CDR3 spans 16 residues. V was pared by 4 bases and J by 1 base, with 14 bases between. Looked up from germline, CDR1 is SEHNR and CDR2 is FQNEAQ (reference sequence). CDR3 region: CASSSLARLSYNEQFF. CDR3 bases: TGTGCCAGCAGCTCCCTCGCAAGGTTATCCTACAATGAGCAGTTCTTC.

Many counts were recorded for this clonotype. CDR3 coding DNA: TGTGCCAGCAGCCCGCGACAGGGTTCGAACACTGAAGCTTTCTTT. Translating gives CASSPRQGSNTEAFF. The V and J genes are TRBV7-9 and TRBJ1-1; 7 bases fit TRBD1. Trimming at V came to 5 bases and at J to 1 base, leaving 7 bases not matched to a gene. Germline assignment: CDR1 SEHNR and CDR2 FQNEAQ (reference sequence). This CDR3 region has 15 residues.

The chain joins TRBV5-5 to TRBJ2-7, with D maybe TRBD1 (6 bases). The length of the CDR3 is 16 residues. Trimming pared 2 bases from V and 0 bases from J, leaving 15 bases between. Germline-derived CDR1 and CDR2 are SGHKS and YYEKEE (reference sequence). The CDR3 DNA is TGTGCCAGCAGCTTTGCAGGGGACCCAATCTCCTACGAGCAGTACTTC. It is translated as CASSFAGDPISYEQYF.

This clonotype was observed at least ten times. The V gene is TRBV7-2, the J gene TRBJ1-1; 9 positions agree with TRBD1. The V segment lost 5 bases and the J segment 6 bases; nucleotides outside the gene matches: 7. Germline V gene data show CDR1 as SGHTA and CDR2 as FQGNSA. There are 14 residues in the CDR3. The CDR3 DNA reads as TGTGCCAGCAGCCTTCCGGACAGGGGTTCTGAAGCTTTCTTT. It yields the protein CASSLPDRGSEAFF.

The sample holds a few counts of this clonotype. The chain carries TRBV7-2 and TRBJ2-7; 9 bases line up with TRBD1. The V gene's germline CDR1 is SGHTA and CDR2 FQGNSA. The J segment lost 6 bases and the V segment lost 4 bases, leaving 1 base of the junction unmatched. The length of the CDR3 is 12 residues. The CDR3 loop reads CASSYRGLEQYF. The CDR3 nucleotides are TGTGCCAGCAGCTACAGGGGGCTCGAGCAGTACTTC.

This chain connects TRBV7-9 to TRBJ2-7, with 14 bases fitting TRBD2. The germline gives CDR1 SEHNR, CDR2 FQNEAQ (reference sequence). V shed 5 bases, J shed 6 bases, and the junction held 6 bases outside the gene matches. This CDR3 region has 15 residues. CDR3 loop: CASSASGTSGGEQYF. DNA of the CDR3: TGTGCCAGCAGCGCCTCCGGGACTAGCGGGGGCGAGCAGTACTTC.

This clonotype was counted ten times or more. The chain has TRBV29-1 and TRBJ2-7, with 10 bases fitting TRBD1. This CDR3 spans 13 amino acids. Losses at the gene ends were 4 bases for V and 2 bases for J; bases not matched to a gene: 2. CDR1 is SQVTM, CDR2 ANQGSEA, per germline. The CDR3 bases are TGCAGCGTTGGGACAGGGGGTCCCTACGAGCAGTACTTC. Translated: CSVGTGGPYEQYF.

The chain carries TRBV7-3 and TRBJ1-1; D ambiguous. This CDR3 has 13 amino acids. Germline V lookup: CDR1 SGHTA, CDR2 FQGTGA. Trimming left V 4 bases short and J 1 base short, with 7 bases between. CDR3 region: CASSSGWNTEAFF. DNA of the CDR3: TGTGCCAGCAGCTCCGGATGGAACACTGAAGCTTTCTTT.

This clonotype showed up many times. Here the CDR3 DNA reads TGTGCCAGCAAGACAGGGGACTTCACTGAAGCTTTCTTT. Protein sequence: CASKTGDFTEAFF. This rearrangement joins TRBV6-1 to TRBJ1-1; 8 nucleotides line up with TRBD1. The CDR3 is 13 amino acids. With V trimmed by 7 bases and J by 4 bases, 5 bases remained unmatched. CDR1 MNHNS and CDR2 SASEGT come from the germline V gene.

CDR3 in amino acids: CASSLDYSADTQYF. The DNA of the CDR3 is TGCGCCAGCAGCTTGGACTACAGTGCAGATACGCAGTATTTT. This chain uses TRBV5-1 with TRBJ2-3; D unresolved. This CDR3 is 14 amino acids long. Germline CDR1 is SGHRS and CDR2 is YFSETQ. V lost 0 bases and J lost 4, with 9 bases in between.

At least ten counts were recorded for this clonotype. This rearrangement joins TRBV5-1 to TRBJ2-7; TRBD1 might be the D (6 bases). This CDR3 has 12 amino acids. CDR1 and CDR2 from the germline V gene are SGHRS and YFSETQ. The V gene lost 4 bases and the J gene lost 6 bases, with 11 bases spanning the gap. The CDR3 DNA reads TGCGCCAGCAGCGGAACAGGGTTCGAGCAGTACTTC. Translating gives CASSGTGFEQYF.

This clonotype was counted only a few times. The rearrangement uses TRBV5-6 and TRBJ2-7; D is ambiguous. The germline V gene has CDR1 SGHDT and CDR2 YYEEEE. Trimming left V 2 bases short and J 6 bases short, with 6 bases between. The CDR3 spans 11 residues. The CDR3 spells CASSFAREQYF. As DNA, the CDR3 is TGTGCCAGCAGCTTTGCCCGCGAGCAGTACTTC. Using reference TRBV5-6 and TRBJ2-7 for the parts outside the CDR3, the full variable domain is DAGVTQSPTHLIKTRGQQVTLRCSPKSGHDTVSWYQQALGQGPQFIFQYYEEEERQRGNFPDRFSGHQFPNYSSELNVNALLLGDSALYLCASSFAREQYFGPGTRLTVT.

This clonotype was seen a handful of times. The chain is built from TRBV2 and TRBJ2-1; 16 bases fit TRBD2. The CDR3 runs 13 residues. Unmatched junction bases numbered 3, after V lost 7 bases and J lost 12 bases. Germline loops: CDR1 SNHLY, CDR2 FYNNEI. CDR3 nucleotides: TGTGCCAGCAAGGGACTAGCGGGGGGGGCGCAGTTCTTC. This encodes CASKGLAGGAQFF.